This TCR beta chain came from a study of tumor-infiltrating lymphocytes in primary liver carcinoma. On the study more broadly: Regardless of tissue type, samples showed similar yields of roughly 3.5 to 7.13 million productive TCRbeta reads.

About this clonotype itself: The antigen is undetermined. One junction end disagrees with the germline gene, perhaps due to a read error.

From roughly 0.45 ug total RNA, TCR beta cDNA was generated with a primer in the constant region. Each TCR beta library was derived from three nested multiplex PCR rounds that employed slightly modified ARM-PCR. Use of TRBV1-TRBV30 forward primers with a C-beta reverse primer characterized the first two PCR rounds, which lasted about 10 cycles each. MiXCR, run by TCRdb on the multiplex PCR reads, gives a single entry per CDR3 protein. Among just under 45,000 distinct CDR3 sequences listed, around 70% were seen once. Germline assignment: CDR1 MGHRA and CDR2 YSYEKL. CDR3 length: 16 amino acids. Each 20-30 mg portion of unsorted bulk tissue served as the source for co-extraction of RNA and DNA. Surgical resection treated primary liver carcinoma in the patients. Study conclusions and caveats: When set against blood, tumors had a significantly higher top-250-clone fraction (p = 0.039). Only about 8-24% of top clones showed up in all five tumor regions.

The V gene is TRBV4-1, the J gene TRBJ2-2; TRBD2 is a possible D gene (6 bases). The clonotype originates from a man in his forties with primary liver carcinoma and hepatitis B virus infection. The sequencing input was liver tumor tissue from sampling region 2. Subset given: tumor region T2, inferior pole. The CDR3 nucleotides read TGCGCCAGCAGACAAGGTGGGGGGAGATGGGGCGGGGAGCTGTTTTTT. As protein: CASRQGGGRWGGELFF.